These T cell receptor beta chains were read from a single sample in a study of T cells in Graves' hyperthyroidism and ophthalmopathy. TCRdb re-called the multiplex PCR reads through MiXCR, storing one row per CDR3 protein. The sample records approximately 600,000 distinct CDR3 sequences, about a fifth being singletons. The sequencing sample was made of blood. The receptors were gathered from a man younger than 40 with Graves' ophthalmopathy. CDR3s include the opening cysteine and the closing phenylalanine or tryptophan. A D gene is named only where the DNA matches it firmly. The listing skips clone size in some rows; elsewhere it reads once, few, many or a size class.

many	TRBV11-2	TRBJ2-7	.	CASSFKVFAYEQYF	TGTGCCAGCAGCTTTAAGGTCTTTGCCTACGAGCAGTACTTC
.	TRBV6-5	TRBJ2-5	TRBD1	CASSYSGTGVGETQYF	TGTGCCAGCAGTTACTCTGGGACAGGGGTTGGGGAGACCCAGTACTTC
.	TRBV7-9	TRBJ2-7	.	CASSRSGTASYEQYF	TGTGCCAGCAGCCGTTCCGGGACGGCGTCCTACGAGCAGTACTTC
few	TRBV7-9	TRBJ2-1	.	CSSQGLYNEQFF	TGTTCCTCTCAGGGCCTATACAATGAGCAGTTCTTC
.	TRBV12-3/TRBV12-4	TRBJ2-7	.	CASSLGVARYEQYF	TGTGCCAGCAGTTTGGGCGTAGCCCGATACGAGCAGTACTTC
.	TRBV29-1	TRBJ2-7	TRBD2	CSASGSGSYEQYF	TGCAGCGCTTCGGGTAGCGGGAGTTACGAGCAGTACTTC
.	TRBV7-2	TRBJ2-7	TRBD2	CASSYTGTSSTEQYF	TGTGCCAGCAGCTATACCGGGACTAGCAGTACCGAGCAGTACTTC
.	TRBV7-3	TRBJ2-1	.	CASSSSGTHNEQFF	TGTGCCAGCAGCTCTTCCGGGACCCACAATGAGCAGTTCTTC
.	TRBV20-1	TRBJ1-1	.	CSARVGGFYTEAFF	TGCAGTGCTAGAGTTGGGGGGTTCTACACTGAAGCTTTCTTT
many	TRBV3-1	TRBJ2-1	.	CASSQDARAYNEQFF	TGTGCCAGCAGCCAAGATGCCAGGGCTTACAATGAGCAGTTCTTC
few	TRBV7-2	TRBJ1-5	.	CASSPGTPSNQPQHF	TGTGCCAGCAGCCCGGGGACACCTAGCAATCAGCCCCAGCATTTT
few	TRBV5-1	TRBJ1-4	.	CASSLVTGFNEKLFF	TGCGCCAGCAGCTTGGTGACAGGCTTTAATGAAAAACTGTTTTTT
few	TRBV24-1	TRBJ2-2	.	CATSDTAGELFF	TGTGCCACCAGTGATACGGCCGGGGAGCTGTTTTTT
.	TRBV6-5	TRBJ2-7	TRBD2	CASSYSTSGSSYEQYF	TGTGCCAGCAGTTACTCGACTAGCGGGAGCTCCTACGAGCAGTACTTC
few	TRBV5-8	TRBJ1-1	.	CASSLTGGYTEAFF	TGTGCCAGCAGCTTGACAGGAGGGTACACTGAAGCTTTCTTT
few	TRBV2	TRBJ1-5	TRBD1	CASSLNSGTGGQPQHF	TGTGCCAGCAGTCTCAACTCAGGGACAGGCGGTCAGCCCCAGCATTTT
.	TRBV4-2	TRBJ2-5	.	CASSQDVTGLGGEGFQETQYF	TGTGCCAGCAGCCAAGATGTGACAGGTTTAGGAGGAGAGGGATTCCAAGAGACCCAGTACTTC
few	TRBV30	TRBJ1-2	.	CAWKGPEDGYTF	TGTGCCTGGAAGGGACCGGAGGATGGCTACACCTTC
.	TRBV20-1	TRBJ2-7	TRBD1	CSASARTGAIGILYEQYF	TGCAGTGCTAGCGCAAGGACAGGGGCCATAGGAATTCTCTACGAGCAGTACTTC
.	TRBV7-9	TRBJ1-6	.	CASSWTDYNSPLHF	TGTGCCAGCAGCTGGACAGACTATAATTCACCCCTCCACTTT
.	TRBV6-1	TRBJ1-4	.	CASTKTGLNEKLFF	TGTGCCAGCACCAAGACAGGACTTAATGAAAAACTGTTTTTT
.	TRBV29-1	TRBJ2-4	.	CSARGTGDIQYF	TGCAGCGCTAGGGGGACTGGGGACATTCAGTACTTC
many	TRBV7-9	TRBJ2-7	.	CASGGRADHEQYF	TGTGCCAGCGGGGGCAGGGCAGACCACGAGCAGTACTTC
many	TRBV30	TRBJ1-2	.	CAWSIRPRDGYTF	TGTGCCTGGAGTATCCGACCCCGCGACGGCTACACCTTC
once	TRBV10-3	TRBJ2-1	TRBD2	CAISDLAGLYNEQFF	TGTGCCATCAGTGACTTAGCGGGACTTTACAATGAGCAGTTCTTC
.	TRBV7-9	TRBJ2-7	.	CASSLEAGGGGSYEQYF	TGTGCCAGCAGCTTAGAGGCAGGGGGCGGGGGGTCCTACGAGCAGTACTTC
many	TRBV5-1	TRBJ2-7	.	CASSSMGRVNEQYF	TGCGCCAGCAGCTCTATGGGGCGGGTGAACGAGCAGTACTTC
few	TRBV5-1	TRBJ2-5	TRBD1	CASSLGASTGKETQYF	TGCGCCAGCAGCTTGGGGGCCTCGACAGGGAAAGAGACCCAGTACTTC
few	TRBV6-1	TRBJ1-2	.	CASSPWGSYYGYTF	TGTGCCAGCAGCCCATGGGGGTCCTACTATGGCTACACCTTC
many	TRBV7-3	TRBJ2-2	.	CASRPDRNTGELFF	TGTGCCAGCAGACCGGACAGGAACACCGGGGAGCTGTTTTTT
.	TRBV20-1	TRBJ1-6	.	CSARDLHLSSYNSPLHF	TGCAGTGCTAGAGATCTTCACTTGAGCTCCTATAATTCACCCCTCCACTTT
.	TRBV7-2	TRBJ2-4	TRBD2	CASSSPGLAGARNIQYF	TGTGCCAGCAGCTCCCCGGGACTAGCGGGAGCCCGGAACATTCAGTACTTC
few	TRBV7-9	TRBJ1-2	.	CASSPLQGGPYGYTF	TGTGCCAGCAGCCCCTTACAGGGAGGTCCCTATGGCTACACCTTC
many	TRBV11-2	TRBJ2-7	TRBD1	CASSTDRGAGAILLAGYEQYF	TGTGCCAGCAGCACCGACAGGGGCGCTGGCGCGATCTTACTAGCAGGCTACGAGCAGTACTTC
.	TRBV24-1	TRBJ1-2	.	CATSDSRGGYGYTF	TGTGCCACCAGTGACAGCCGGGGTGGGTATGGCTACACCTTC
many	TRBV7-2	TRBJ1-2	.	CASSLGPVEGNSYGYTF	TGTGCCAGCAGCTTGGGCCCCGTTGAGGGAAATTCTTACGGCTACACCTTC
many	TRBV28	TRBJ2-5	TRBD2	CASRGTSGRMGETQYF	TGTGCCAGCAGGGGGACTAGCGGGAGAATGGGGGAGACCCAGTACTTC
few	TRBV5-5	TRBJ2-7	.	CASSQAVQLGPYEQYF	TGTGCCAGCAGCCAAGCGGTGCAGTTGGGACCCTACGAGCAGTACTTC
.	TRBV3-1	TRBJ1-1	.	CASSPERLNTEAFF	TGTGCCAGCAGCCCCGAGAGGCTGAACACTGAAGCTTTCTTT
.	TRBV20-1	TRBJ2-3	TRBD2	CSARDRAGLSTDTQYF	TGCAGTGCTAGAGATCGAGCGGGACTGAGCACAGATACGCAGTATTTT
many	TRBV11-2	TRBJ2-3	.	CASSSPLSTDTQYF	TGTGCCAGCAGCTCCCCACTCAGCACAGATACGCAGTATTTT
many	TRBV10-3	TRBJ2-5	.	CAISAGPGQETQYF	TGTGCCATCAGTGCTGGGCCAGGCCAAGAGACCCAGTACTTC